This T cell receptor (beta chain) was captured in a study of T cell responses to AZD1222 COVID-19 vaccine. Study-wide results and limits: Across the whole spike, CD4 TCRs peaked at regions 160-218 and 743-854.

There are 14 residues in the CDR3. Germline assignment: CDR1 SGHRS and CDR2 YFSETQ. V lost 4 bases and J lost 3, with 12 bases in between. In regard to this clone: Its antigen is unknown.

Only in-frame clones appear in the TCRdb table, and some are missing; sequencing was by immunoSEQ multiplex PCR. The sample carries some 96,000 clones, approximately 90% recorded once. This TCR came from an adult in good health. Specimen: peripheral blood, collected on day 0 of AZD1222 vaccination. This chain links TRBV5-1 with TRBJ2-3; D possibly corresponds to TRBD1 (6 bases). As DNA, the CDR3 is TGCGCCAGCAGCCGATGGACAGTGACAGATACGCAGTATTTT. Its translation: CASSRWTVTDTQYF.